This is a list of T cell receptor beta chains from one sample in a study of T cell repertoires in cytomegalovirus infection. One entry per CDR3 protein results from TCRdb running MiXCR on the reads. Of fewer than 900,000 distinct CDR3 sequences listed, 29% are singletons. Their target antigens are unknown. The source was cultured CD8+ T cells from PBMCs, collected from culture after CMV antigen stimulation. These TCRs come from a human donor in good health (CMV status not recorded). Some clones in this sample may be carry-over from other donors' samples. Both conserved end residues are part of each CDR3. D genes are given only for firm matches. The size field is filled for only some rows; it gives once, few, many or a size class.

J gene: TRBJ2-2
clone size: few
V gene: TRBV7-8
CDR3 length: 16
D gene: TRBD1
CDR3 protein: CASSLARTGITGELFF
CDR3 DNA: TGTGCCAGCAGCTTAGCAAGGACAGGGATTACCGGGGAGCTGTTTTTT

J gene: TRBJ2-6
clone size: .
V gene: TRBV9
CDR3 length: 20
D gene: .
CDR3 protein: CASSAPGGTGREVGANVLTF
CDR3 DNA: TGTGCCAGCAGCGCCCCTGGAGGAACAGGCCGTGAGGTTGGGGCCAACGTCCTGACTTTC

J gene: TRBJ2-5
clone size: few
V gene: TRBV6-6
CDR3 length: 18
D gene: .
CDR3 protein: CASSYSTLGKGRLETQYF
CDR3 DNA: TGTGCCAGCAGTTACTCGACGTTGGGAAAGGGCAGGTTAGAGACCCAGTACTTC

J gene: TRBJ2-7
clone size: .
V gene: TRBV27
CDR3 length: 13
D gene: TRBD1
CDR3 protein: CASSTGQVYEQYF
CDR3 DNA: TGTGCCAGCAGTACGGGACAGGTCTACGAGCAGTACTTC

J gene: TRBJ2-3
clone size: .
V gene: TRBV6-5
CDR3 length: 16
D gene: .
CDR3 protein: CASSYDRTYSTDTQYF
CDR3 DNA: TGTGCCAGCAGTTACGACAGAACCTATAGCACAGATACGCAGTATTTT

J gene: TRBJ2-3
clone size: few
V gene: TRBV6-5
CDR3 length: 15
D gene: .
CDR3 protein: CASAPTGSSTDTQYF
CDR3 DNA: TGTGCCAGCGCCCCTACAGGGTCTAGCACAGATACGCAGTATTTT

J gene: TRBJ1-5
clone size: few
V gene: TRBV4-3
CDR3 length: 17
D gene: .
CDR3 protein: CASSQERARDSNQPQHF
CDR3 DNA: TGCGCCAGCAGCCAAGAGAGGGCACGGGATAGCAATCAGCCCCAGCATTTT

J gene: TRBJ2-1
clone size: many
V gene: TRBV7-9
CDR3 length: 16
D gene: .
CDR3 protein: CASNPLTGKGYNEQFF
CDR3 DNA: TGTGCCAGCAACCCCTTAACAGGTAAAGGCTACAATGAGCAGTTCTTC

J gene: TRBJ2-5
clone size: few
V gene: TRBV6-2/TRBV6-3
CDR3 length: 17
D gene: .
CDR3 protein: CASSYPTLVAQRETQYF
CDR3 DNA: TGTGCCAGCAGTTACCCTACCTTGGTAGCTCAGAGAGAGACCCAGTACTTC

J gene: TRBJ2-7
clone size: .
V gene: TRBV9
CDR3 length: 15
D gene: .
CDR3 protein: CASSVAGVPSYEQYF
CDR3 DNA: TGTGCCAGCAGCGTAGCAGGTGTACCCTCCTACGAGCAGTACTTC

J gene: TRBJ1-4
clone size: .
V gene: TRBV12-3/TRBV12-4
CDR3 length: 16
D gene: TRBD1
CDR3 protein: CASSFWTGQANEKLVF
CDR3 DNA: TGTGCCAGCAGTTTTTGGACAGGGCAGGCTAATGAAAAACTGGTTTTT

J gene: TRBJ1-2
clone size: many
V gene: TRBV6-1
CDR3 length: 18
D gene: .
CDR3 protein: CASSTFLLDQGWDYGYTF
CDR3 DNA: TGTGCCAGCAGCACCTTTTTGCTCGACCAGGGATGGGACTATGGCTACACCTTC

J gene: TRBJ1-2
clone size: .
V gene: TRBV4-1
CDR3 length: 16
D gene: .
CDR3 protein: CASSQEQGTPNYGYTF
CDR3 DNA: TGCGCCAGCAGCCAAGAACAAGGGACACCTAACTATGGCTACACCTTC

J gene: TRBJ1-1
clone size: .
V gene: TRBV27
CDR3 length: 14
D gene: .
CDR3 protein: CASSLAPSSTEAFF
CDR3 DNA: TGTGCCAGCAGTTTAGCCCCCAGTAGCACTGAAGCTTTCTTT

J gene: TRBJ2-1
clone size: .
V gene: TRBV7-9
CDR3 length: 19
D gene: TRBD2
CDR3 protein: CASSLPHASGGLSYNEQFF
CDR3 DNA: TGTGCCAGCAGCTTACCCCACGCTAGCGGGGGTTTGTCCTACAATGAGCAGTTCTTC

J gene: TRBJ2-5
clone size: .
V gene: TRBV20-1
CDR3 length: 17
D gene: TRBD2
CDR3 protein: CSARATSGETYQETQYF
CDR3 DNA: TGCAGTGCTAGGGCGACTAGCGGGGAAACTTACCAAGAGACCCAGTACTTC

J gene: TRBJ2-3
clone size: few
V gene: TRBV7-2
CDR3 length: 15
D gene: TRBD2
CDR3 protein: CASSWSGGRVDTQYF
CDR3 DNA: TGTGCCAGCAGCTGGAGCGGGGGGCGGGTGGATACGCAGTATTTT

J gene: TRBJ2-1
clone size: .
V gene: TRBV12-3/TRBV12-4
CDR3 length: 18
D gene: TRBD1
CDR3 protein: CASSLRDRVPAHYNEQFF
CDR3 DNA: TGTGCCAGCAGTTTACGAGACAGGGTGCCAGCACACTACAATGAGCAGTTCTTC

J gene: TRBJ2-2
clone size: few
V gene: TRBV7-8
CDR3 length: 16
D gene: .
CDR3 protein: CASSFFPSESGGELFF
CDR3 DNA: TGTGCCAGCAGCTTCTTTCCTTCGGAGTCGGGCGGGGAGCTGTTTTTT

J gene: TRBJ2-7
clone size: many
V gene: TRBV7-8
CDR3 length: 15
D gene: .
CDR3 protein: CASRQLAREGGEQYF
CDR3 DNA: TGTGCCAGCAGACAATTGGCCAGGGAAGGTGGCGAGCAGTACTTC

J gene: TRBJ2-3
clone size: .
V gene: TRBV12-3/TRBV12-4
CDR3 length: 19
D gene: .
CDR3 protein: CASSPSAGADFPGTDTQYF
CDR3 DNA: TGTGCCAGCAGTCCGAGTGCAGGAGCGGACTTTCCAGGCACAGATACGCAGTATTTT

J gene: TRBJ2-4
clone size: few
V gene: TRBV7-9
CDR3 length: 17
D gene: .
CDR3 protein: CACALERGGPLGNIQYF
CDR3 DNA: TGTGCCTGCGCTTTAGAAAGGGGGGGACCCCTGGGAAACATTCAGTACTTC

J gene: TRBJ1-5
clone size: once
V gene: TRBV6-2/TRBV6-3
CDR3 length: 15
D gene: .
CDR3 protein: CASSGTVGWGQPQHF
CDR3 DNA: TGTGCCAGCAGCGGGACGGTCGGTTGGGGTCAGCCCCAGCATTTT

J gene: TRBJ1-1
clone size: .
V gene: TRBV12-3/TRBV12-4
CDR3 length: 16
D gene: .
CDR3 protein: CASSLKVVGGNTEAFF
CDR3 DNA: TGTGCCAGCAGTTTAAAGGTGGTTGGTGGGAACACTGAAGCTTTCTTT

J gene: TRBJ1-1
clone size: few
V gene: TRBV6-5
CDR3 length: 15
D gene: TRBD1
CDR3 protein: CASSYSTGGVTEAFF
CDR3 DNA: TGTGCCAGCAGTTACTCTACAGGGGGGGTCACTGAAGCTTTCTTT

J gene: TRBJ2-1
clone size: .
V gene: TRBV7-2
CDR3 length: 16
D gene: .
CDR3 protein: CAGSPLRGASYNEQFF
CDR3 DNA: TGTGCCGGCAGCCCCCTACGAGGGGCGTCCTACAATGAGCAGTTCTTC

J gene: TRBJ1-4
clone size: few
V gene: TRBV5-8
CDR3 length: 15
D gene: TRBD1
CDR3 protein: CASREVGTGAEKLFF
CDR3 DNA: TGTGCCAGCAGAGAAGTCGGGACAGGGGCTGAAAAACTGTTTTTT

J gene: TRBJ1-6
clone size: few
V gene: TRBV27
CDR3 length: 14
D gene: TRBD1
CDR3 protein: CASSSPGRGSPLHF
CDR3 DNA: TGTGCCAGCAGTTCTCCAGGCAGGGGGTCACCCCTCCACTTT

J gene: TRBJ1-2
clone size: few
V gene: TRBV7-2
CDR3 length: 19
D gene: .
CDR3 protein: CASTYNPSIIRPSNYGYTF
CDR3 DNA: TGTGCCAGCACCTACAACCCGTCAATAATCCGACCGTCTAACTATGGCTACACCTTC

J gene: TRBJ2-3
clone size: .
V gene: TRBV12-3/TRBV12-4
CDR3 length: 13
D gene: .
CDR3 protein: CASSFNYADTQYF
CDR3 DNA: TGTGCCAGCAGTTTCAATTATGCAGATACGCAGTATTTT

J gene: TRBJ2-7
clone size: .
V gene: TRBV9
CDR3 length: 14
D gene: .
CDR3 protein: CASSKRQSAYEQYF
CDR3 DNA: TGTGCCAGCAGCAAGAGACAGTCCGCCTACGAGCAGTACTTC

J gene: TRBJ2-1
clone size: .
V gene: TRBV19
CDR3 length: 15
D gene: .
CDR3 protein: CASSIARRSYNEQFF
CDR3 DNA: TGTGCCAGTAGTATTGCCAGGAGATCCTACAATGAGCAGTTCTTC

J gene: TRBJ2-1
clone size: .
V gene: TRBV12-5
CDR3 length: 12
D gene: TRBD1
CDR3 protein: CASGLTTGGEFF
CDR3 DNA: TGTGCTAGTGGTTTGACGACAGGGGGCGAGTTCTTC

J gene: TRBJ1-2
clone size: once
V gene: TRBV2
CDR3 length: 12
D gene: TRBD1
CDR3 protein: CATLTGGYGYTF
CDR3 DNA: TGTGCCACCCTGACAGGGGGCTATGGCTACACCTTC

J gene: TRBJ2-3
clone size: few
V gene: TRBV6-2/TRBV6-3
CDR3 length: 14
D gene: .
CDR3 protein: CATETRTLLDTQYF
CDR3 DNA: TGTGCCACGGAGACCAGAACCCTTCTTGATACGCAGTATTTT

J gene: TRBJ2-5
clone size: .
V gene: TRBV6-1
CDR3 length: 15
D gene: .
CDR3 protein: CASSEWPGTEETQYF
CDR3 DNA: TGTGCCAGCAGTGAATGGCCAGGGACCGAAGAGACCCAGTACTTC

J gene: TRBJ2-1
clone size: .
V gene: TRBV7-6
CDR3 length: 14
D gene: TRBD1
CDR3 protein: CASSSRQGYNEQFF
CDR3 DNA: TGTGCCAGCAGCTCCAGACAGGGTTACAATGAGCAGTTCTTC

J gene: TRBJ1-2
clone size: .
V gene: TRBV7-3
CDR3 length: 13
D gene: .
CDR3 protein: CASSLNGDYGYTF
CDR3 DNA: TGTGCCAGCAGCTTAAATGGGGACTATGGCTACACCTTC

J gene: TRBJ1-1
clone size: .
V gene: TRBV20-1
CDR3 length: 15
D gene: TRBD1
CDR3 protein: CSARGWDRLTPEAFF
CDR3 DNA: TGCAGTGCTAGGGGATGGGACAGGCTTACCCCAGAAGCTTTCTTT

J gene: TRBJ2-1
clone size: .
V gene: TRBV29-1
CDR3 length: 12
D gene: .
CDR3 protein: CSVRGPGNEQFF
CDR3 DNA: TGCAGCGTCCGGGGGCCCGGGAATGAGCAGTTCTTC

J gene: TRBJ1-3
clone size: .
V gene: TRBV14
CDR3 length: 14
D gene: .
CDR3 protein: CASSQLGPGNTIYF
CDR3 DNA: TGTGCCAGCAGCCAGCTAGGACCGGGAAACACCATATATTTT

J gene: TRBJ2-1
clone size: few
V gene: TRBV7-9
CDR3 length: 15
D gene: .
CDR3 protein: CASSPLNRTANEQFF
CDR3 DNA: TGTGCCAGCAGCCCTCTTAACCGGACAGCAAATGAGCAGTTCTTC

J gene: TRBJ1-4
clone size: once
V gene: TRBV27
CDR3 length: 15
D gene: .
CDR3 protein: CASSLLGLLNEKLFF
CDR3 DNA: TGTGCCAGCAGTTTATTGGGACTGCTTAATGAAAAACTGTTTTTT

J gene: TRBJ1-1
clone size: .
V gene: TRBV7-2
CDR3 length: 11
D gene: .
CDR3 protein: CASSYETEAFF
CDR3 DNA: TGTGCCAGCAGCTACGAAACTGAAGCTTTCTTT

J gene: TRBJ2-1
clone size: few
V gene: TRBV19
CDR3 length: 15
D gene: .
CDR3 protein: CASSFPGDSYNEQFF
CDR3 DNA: TGTGCCAGTAGTTTCCCAGGGGACTCCTACAATGAGCAGTTCTTC

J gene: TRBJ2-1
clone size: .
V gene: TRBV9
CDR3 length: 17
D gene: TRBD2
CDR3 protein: CASSVVASGGAYNEQFF
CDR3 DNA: TGTGCCAGCAGCGTAGTGGCTAGCGGGGGGGCGTACAATGAGCAGTTCTTC

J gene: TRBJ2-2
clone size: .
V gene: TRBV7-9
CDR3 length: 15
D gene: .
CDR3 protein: CASSLQGRNTGELFF
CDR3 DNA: TGTGCCAGCAGCTTACAGGGGAGGAACACCGGGGAGCTGTTTTTT

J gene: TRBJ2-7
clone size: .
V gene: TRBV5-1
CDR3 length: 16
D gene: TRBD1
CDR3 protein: CASSLGATGVNYEQYF
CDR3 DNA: TGCGCCAGCAGCTTGGGGGCGACAGGGGTCAACTACGAGCAGTACTTC

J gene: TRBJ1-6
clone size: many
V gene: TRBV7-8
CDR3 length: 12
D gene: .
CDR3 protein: CASSPNNSPLHF
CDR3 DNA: TGTGCCAGCAGCCCGAATAATTCACCCCTCCACTTT

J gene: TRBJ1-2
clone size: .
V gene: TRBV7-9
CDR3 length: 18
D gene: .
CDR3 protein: CASSRLPGTGMGNYGYTF
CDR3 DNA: TGTGCCAGCAGCCGGCTACCAGGGACGGGCATGGGGAACTATGGCTACACCTTC

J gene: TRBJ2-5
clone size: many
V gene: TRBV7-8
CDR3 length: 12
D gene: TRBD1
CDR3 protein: CASATGKMIQYF
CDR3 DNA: TGTGCCAGCGCGACAGGGAAGATGATCCAGTACTTC

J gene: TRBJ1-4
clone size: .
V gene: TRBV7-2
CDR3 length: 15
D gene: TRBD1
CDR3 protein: CANNLGTGTNEKLFF
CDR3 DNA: TGTGCCAACAACCTTGGGACAGGCACTAATGAAAAACTGTTTTTT

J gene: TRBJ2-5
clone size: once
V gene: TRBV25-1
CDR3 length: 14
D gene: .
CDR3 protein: CASSEWGQQETQYF
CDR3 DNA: TGTGCCAGCAGTGAATGGGGCCAGCAAGAGACCCAGTACTTC

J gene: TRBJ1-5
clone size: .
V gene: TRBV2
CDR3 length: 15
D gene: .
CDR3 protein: CASRGSGDSNQPQHF
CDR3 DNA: TGTGCCAGCAGAGGGAGCGGGGATAGCAATCAGCCCCAGCATTTT

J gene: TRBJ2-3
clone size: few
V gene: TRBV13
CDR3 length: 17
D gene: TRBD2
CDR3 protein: CASSFGRGLASTDTQYF
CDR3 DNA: TGTGCCAGCAGCTTCGGTCGGGGACTAGCGTCCACAGATACGCAGTATTTT

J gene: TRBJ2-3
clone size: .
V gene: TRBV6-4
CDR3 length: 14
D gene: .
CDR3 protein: CASSDSVLTDTQYF
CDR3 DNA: TGTGCCAGCAGTGACTCGGTCCTCACAGATACGCAGTATTTT

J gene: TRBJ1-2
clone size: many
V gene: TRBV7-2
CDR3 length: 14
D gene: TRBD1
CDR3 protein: CASSLVGQASPYTF
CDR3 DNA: TGTGCCAGCAGCTTAGTAGGACAGGCGTCCCCTTACACCTTC